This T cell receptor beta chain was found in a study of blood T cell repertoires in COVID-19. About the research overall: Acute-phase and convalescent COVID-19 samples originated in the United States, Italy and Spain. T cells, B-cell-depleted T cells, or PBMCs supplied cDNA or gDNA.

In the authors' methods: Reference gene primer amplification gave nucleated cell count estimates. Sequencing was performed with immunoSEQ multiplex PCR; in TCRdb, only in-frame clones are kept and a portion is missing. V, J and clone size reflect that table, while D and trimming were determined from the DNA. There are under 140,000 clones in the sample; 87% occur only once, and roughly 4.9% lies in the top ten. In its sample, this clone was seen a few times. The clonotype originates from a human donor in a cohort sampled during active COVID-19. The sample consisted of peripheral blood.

The CDR3 sequence is CASSTTRGTGYGYTF. The CDR3 bases are TGTGCCAGCAGCACCACCAGGGGGACCGGCTATGGCTACACCTTC. The chain couples TRBV11-2 to TRBJ1-2; 7 bases map to TRBD1. The CDR3 length is 15 residues. Germline CDR1 SGHAT, CDR2 FQNNGV. V dropped 5 bases and J dropped 4; count of bases not matched to a gene: 10.